This record looks at one T cell receptor (beta chain) sequence and its context. The data were taken from a study of blood T cell repertoires in COVID-19. Study-wide context: The cDNA or gDNA used as material had been derived from T cells, B-cell-depleted T cells, or PBMCs.

Seattle's cohort entered during active infection and was followed longitudinally. The germline V gene encodes CDR1 KGHSH and CDR2 LQKENI. V was cut by 3 bases and J by 6 bases, with 14 bases left in between. The CDR3 has 15 residues. In the original workflow: Amplification of reference gene primers provided the estimated nucleated cell counts. Measured with immunoSEQ multiplex PCR; TCRdb has only the in-frame clones, and not every one. The V and J calls and clone size were taken over from that table, and D and trimming were inferred from the DNA. The data contain more than 200,000 clones, 70% to 90% of them singletons.

This TCR came from a man in his fifties with COVID-19, enrolled during active disease. This rearrangement joins TRBV18 to TRBJ2-2, with a possible D match to TRBD1 (6 bases). Sequenced: peripheral blood. CDR3 sequence reads: CASSPSRGVPGELFF. The CDR3 DNA reads TGTGCCAGCTCACCCTCCAGGGGAGTGCCCGGGGAGCTGTTTTTT.